These T cell receptor beta chains were read from a single sample in a study of technical replicates of blood from several donors. The table came from immunoSEQ multiplex PCR; TCRdb's copy has only in-frame clones and leaves some out. Found here are approximately 73,000 clones, approximately 96% of them singletons; the top ten hold roughly 0.34%. Sequencing was performed on T cells isolated from PBMCs. The source of these receptors is a human donor in good health. Both conserved end residues are part of each CDR3. The D gene is left open where the match is weak. Expanded clones get a size class; other rows say once, few or many, or leave the size out.

TRBD1 . TRBJ2-5 TRBV7-3 CASSLSSGTGGRLETQYF TGTGCCAGCAGCTTATCATCCGGGACAGGGGGTCGTTTGGAGACCCAGTACTTC
. . TRBJ1-1 TRBV7-6 CASSLVGGNTEAFF TGTGCCAGCAGCTTAGTGGGGGGGAACACTGAAGCTTTCTTT
. once TRBJ2-7 TRBV28 CASSIQLGAYEQYF TGTGCCAGCAGTATACAACTAGGCGCCTACGAGCAGTACTTC
. . TRBJ2-1 TRBV6-5 CASSYSGELGEQFF TGTGCCAGCAGTTATTCGGGGGAGTTGGGTGAGCAGTTCTTC
TRBD1 once TRBJ1-5 TRBV7-2 CASSKDRGLNQPQHF TGTGCCAGCAGCAAGGACAGGGGGCTCAATCAGCCCCAGCATTTT
. . TRBJ1-1 TRBV30 CAWSGAGPNTEAFF TGTGCCTGGAGTGGGGCAGGGCCTAACACTGAAGCTTTCTTT
. . TRBJ1-2 TRBV11-1 CASSLGGYGYTF TGTGCCAGCAGCTTAGGCGGCTATGGCTACACCTTC
TRBD1 . TRBJ2-7 TRBV18 CASSVITGGRSEQYF TGTGCCAGCTCAGTGATAACAGGGGGACGGTCCGAGCAGTACTTC
. . TRBJ2-1 TRBV20-1 CSALYNEQFF TGCAGTGCTCTATACAATGAGCAGTTCTTC
TRBD1 . TRBJ1-4 TRBV19 CASTQGAFNEKLFF TGTGCCAGTACCCAGGGGGCGTTTAATGAAAAACTGTTTTTT
TRBD1 . TRBJ2-1 TRBV6-5 CASSITQGILNEQFF TGTGCCAGCAGCATAACACAGGGGATCTTGAATGAGCAGTTCTTC
. . TRBJ2-7 TRBV25-1 CASSESLEGRRYYEQYF TGTGCCAGCAGTGAATCATTGGAGGGGAGGAGATACTACGAGCAGTACTTC
. . TRBJ2-5 TRBV2 CASSVEHIAQETQYF TGTGCCAGCAGTGTAGAGCACATAGCTCAAGAGACCCAGTACTTC
TRBD2 . TRBJ2-2 TRBV2 CASRGLAGVPGELFF TGTGCCAGCAGGGGACTAGCGGGAGTCCCCGGGGAGCTGTTTTTT
. . TRBJ2-1 TRBV28 CASSLPVGDNEQFF TGTGCCAGCAGTTTACCAGTAGGGGACAATGAGCAGTTCTTC
TRBD1 . TRBJ1-2 TRBV25-1 CASSADPGQGGHGYTF TGTGCCAGCAGTGCCGATCCGGGACAGGGAGGTCACGGCTACACCTTC
. . TRBJ2-1 TRBV6-6 CASSYRDEQFF TGTGCCAGCAGTTACCGGGATGAGCAGTTCTTC
. . TRBJ2-7 TRBV7-2 CASSDGSSYEQYF TGTGCCAGCAGCGACGGGAGCTCCTACGAGCAGTACTTC
TRBD1 . TRBJ2-1 TRBV2 CAGEANRGGYNEQFF TGTGCCGGCGAAGCGAACAGGGGTGGGTACAATGAGCAGTTCTTC
. . TRBJ2-5 TRBV11-2 CASSLAGMETQYF TGTGCCAGCAGCTTAGCAGGGATGGAGACCCAGTACTTC
TRBD2 . TRBJ2-1 TRBV2 CASRRVAGSYNEQFF TGTGCCAGCAGAAGGGTAGCGGGATCCTACAATGAGCAGTTCTTC
. . TRBJ1-2 TRBV13 CASSRNRERYGYTF TGTGCCAGCAGTAGAAACAGGGAACGCTATGGCTACACCTTC
TRBD2 once TRBJ2-3 TRBV9 CASSGGLAGTDTQYF TGTGCCAGCAGCGGGGGACTAGCGGGCACAGATACGCAGTATTTT
. . TRBJ2-3 TRBV5-6 CASSLPDRSTDTQYF TGTGCCAGCAGCCTCCCCGACAGAAGCACAGATACGCAGTATTTT
TRBD2 . TRBJ2-7 TRBV27 CASSSLAGGSYEQYF TGTGCCAGCAGTTCACTAGCGGGAGGCTCCTACGAGCAGTACTTC
TRBD2 . TRBJ2-7 TRBV11-3 CASSLGGGYEQYF TGTGCCAGCAGCTTAGGGGGGGGATACGAGCAGTACTTC
. . TRBJ2-2 TRBV30 CAWRSGGELFF TGTGCCTGGAGGAGTGGCGGGGAGCTGTTTTTT
. . TRBJ1-1 TRBV7-9 CASSLETGNTEAFF TGTGCCAGCAGCTTAGAGACTGGGAACACTGAAGCTTTCTTT
TRBD2 . TRBJ2-7 TRBV13 CASRTSGSYEQYF TGTGCCAGCAGGACTAGCGGGAGTTACGAGCAGTACTTC
TRBD1 . TRBJ1-1 TRBV7-6 CASSGTGDVNTEAFF TGTGCCAGCTCCGGGACAGGGGACGTGAACACTGAAGCTTTCTTT
. . TRBJ1-3 TRBV7-9 CASSFEGSLTIYF TGTGCCAGCAGCTTCGAGGGCAGTCTAACCATATATTTT
. . TRBJ2-7 TRBV19 CASSNGFEQYF TGTGCCAGTAGTAACGGGTTCGAGCAGTACTTC
TRBD1 . TRBJ2-7 TRBV5-6 CASSFSGTGPSYEQYF TGTGCCAGCAGCTTTTCCGGGACAGGTCCCTCCTACGAGCAGTACTTC
. . TRBJ2-3 TRBV21-1 CASSKVRTGTDTQYF TGTGCCAGCAGCAAAGTTAGGACAGGGACAGATACGCAGTATTTT
. . TRBJ1-1 TRBV7-8 CASSPRGRMNTEAFF TGTGCCAGCAGCCCCCGCGGGCGAATGAACACTGAAGCTTTCTTT
. . TRBJ2-3 TRBV19 CASSIGATSTDTQYF TGTGCCAGTAGTATAGGGGCAACTAGCACAGATACGCAGTATTTT
TRBD2 . TRBJ2-5 TRBV9 CASSVGIAGEWETQYF TGTGCCAGCAGCGTAGGGATAGCGGGAGAGTGGGAGACCCAGTACTTC
TRBD1 . TRBJ2-2 TRBV9 CASSVRQGAGELFF TGTGCCAGCAGCGTAAGACAGGGGGCCGGGGAGCTGTTTTTT
TRBD2 . TRBJ2-1 TRBV4-2 CASSQVGSGSEQFF TGTGCCAGCAGCCAAGTGGGTAGCGGGTCTGAGCAGTTCTTC
. . TRBJ2-7 TRBV6-5 CASSYSEGTNEQYF TGTGCCAGCAGTTACTCTGAGGGGACAAACGAGCAGTACTTC
TRBD1 . TRBJ1-1 TRBV19 CASNSGTVEAFF TGTGCCAGTAATTCGGGGACAGTTGAAGCTTTCTTT
TRBD1 . TRBJ1-4 TRBV4-1 CASSQVLVRQGGEKLFF TGCGCCAGCAGCCAAGTTTTAGTCCGGCAGGGGGGAGAAAAACTGTTTTTT
TRBD2 . TRBJ2-5 TRBV2 CASSEAGLAGMGLVAQYF TGTGCCAGCAGTGAAGCGGGACTAGCGGGAATGGGGTTAGTGGCCCAGTACTTC
. . TRBJ1-2 TRBV27 CASSGGGYGYTF TGTGCCAGCAGTGGGGGAGGGTATGGCTACACCTTC
TRBD1 . TRBJ1-3 TRBV2 CASRATGAPGNTIYF TGTGCCAGCAGAGCCACAGGGGCGCCTGGAAACACCATATATTTT
. . TRBJ2-7 TRBV11-2 CASSAGTWYEQYF TGTGCCAGCAGCGCCGGGACTTGGTACGAGCAGTACTTC
TRBD1 . TRBJ1-2 TRBV5-6 CASSFGQGATGYTF TGTGCCAGCAGCTTTGGACAGGGGGCTACTGGCTACACCTTC
. . TRBJ1-1 TRBV7-3 CASTTIPGQEAFF TGTGCCAGCACCACAATTCCGGGACAAGAAGCTTTCTTT